This T cell receptor beta chain appears in the sequencing data of a study of T cells in Graves' hyperthyroidism and ophthalmopathy. Turning to the study itself: Pretreatment peripheral blood was obtained at initial diagnosis.

It was RNA transcripts that yielded the amplified TCR beta CDR3 regions. Initially, a first-round RT-PCR of the TCR CDR3 employed the HTBI primer set. TCRdb redid the calling of the multiplex PCR reads with MiXCR, one entry per CDR3 protein. Counted here are more than 300,000 distinct CDR3 sequences, about a fifth occurring once; the ten biggest clones make up 35% to 45%. Patients were excluded because of uncontrolled infection, other autoimmune disease, pregnancy or lactation. At least ten counts were recorded for this clonotype. The TCR sequence derives from a young man with Graves' ophthalmopathy. What was sequenced was blood.

CDR3 protein: CASSLQGAAEGEQFF. The CDR3, as DNA: TGTGCCAGCAGTTTGCAGGGGGCGGCCGAAGGTGAGCAGTTCTTC. V is TRBV27 and J is TRBJ2-1; 8 bases align to TRBD1. The CDR3 is made up of 15 amino acids. Trimming cost V 3 bases and J 9 bases; bases outside gene matches: 10. The V gene's germline CDR1 is MNHEY and CDR2 SMNVEV (reference sequence).